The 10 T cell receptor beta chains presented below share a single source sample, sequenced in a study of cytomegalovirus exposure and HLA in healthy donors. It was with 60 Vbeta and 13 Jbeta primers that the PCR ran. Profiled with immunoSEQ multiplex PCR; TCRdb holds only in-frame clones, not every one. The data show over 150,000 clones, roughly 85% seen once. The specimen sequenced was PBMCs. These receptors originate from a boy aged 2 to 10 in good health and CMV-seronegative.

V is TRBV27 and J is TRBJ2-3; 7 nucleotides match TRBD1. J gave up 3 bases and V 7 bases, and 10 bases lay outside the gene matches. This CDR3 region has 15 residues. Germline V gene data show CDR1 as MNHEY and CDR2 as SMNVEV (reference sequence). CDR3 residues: CASIPTGYETDTQYF. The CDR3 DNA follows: TGTGCCAGCATCCCGACAGGGTACGAGACAGATACGCAGTATTTT.

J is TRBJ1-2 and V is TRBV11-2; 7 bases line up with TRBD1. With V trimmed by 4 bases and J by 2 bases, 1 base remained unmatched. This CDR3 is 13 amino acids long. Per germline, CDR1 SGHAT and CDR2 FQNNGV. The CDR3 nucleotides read TGTGCCAGCAGCTCGACAGGGAACTATGGCTACACCTTC. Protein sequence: CASSSTGNYGYTF.

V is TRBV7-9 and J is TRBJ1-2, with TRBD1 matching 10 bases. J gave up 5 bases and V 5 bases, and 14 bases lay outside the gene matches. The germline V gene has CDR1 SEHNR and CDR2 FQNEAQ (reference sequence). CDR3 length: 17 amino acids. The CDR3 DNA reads TGTGCCAGCAGCCCGCCGAACGGGGACAGGGGAGGGTATGGCTACACCTTC. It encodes CASSPPNGDRGGYGYTF.

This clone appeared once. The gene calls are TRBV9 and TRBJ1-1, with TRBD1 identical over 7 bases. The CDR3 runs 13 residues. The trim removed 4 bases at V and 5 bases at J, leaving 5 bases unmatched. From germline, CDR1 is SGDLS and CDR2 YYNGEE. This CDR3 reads CASSWTGGTEAFF. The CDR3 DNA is TGTGCCAGCAGCTGGACAGGTGGGACTGAAGCTTTCTTT.

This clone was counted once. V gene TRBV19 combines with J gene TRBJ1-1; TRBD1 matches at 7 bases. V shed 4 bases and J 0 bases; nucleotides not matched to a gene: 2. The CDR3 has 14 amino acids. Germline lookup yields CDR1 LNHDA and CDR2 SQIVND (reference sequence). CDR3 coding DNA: TGTGCCAGTAGTAAGGGACAGATGAACACTGAAGCTTTCTTT. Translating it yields CASSKGQMNTEAFF.

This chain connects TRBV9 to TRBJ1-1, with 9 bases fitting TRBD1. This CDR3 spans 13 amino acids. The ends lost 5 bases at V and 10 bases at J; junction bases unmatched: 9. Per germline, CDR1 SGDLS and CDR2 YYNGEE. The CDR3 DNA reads TGTGCCAGCAGTGATACAGGGGGCGCGGTAGCTTTCTTT. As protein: CASSDTGGAVAFF.

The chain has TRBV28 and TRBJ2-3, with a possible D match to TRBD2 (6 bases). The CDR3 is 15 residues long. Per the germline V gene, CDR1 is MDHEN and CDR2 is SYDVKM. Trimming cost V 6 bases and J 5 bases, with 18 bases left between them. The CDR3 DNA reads TGTGCCAGCAGGTTTGGCGGGATCTCACTAGATACGCAGTATTTT. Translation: CASRFGGISLDTQYF.

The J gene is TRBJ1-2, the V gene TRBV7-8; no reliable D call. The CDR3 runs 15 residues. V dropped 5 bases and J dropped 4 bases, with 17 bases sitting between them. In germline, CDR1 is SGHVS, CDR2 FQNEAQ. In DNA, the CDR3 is TGTGCCAGCAGCCCAAGGGAGGGTGCGGGCTATGGCTACACCTTC. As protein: CASSPREGAGYGYTF.

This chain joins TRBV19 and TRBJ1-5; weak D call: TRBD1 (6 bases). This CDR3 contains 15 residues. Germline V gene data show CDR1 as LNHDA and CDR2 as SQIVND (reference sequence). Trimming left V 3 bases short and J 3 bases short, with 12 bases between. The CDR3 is CASSIVRGNNQPQHF. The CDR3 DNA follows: TGTGCCAGTAGTATCGTCAGGGGTAACAATCAGCCCCAGCATTTT.

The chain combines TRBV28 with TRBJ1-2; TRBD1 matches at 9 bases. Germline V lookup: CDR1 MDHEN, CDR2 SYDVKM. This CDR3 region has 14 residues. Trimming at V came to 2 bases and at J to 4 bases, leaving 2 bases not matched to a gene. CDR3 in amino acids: CASSLTGGGYGYTF. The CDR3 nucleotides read TGTGCCAGCAGTTTAACAGGGGGCGGCTATGGCTACACCTTC.